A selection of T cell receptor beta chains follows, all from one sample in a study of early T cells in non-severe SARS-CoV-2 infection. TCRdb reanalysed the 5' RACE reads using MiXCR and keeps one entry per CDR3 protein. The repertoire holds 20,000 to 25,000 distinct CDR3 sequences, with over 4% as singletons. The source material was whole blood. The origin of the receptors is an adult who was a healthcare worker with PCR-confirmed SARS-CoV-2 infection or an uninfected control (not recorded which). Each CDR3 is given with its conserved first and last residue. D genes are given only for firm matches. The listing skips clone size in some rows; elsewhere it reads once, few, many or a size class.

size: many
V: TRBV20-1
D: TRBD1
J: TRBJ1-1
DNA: TGCAGTGCGGTGACAGGGGGAGGGTACACTGAAGCTTTCTTT
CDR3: CSAVTGGGYTEAFF

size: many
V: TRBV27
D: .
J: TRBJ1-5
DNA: TGTGCCAGCAGTTGGCATGGCGGATACAATCAGCCCCAGCATTTT
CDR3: CASSWHGGYNQPQHF

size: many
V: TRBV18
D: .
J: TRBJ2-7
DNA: TGTGCCAGCTCACCAGAGGCCTACGAGCAGTACTTC
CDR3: CASSPEAYEQYF

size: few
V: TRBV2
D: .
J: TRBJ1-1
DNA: TGTGCCAGCAGTGTTCTGAGGAGTGCTGAAGCTTTCTTT
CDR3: CASSVLRSAEAFF

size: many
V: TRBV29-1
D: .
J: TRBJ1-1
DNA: TGCAGCGGGGGGGAGAACACTGAAGCTTTCTTT
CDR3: CSGGENTEAFF

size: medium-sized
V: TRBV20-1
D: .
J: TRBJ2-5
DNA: TGCAGTGCTAGTCCGAACAGGGGAGGAGAGACCCAGTACTTC
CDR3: CSASPNRGGETQYF

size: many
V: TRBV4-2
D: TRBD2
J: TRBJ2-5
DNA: TGTGCCAGCAGCCTAGTGGTTTTATCGACTAGCGGCCAAGAGACCCAGTACTTC
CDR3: CASSLVVLSTSGQETQYF

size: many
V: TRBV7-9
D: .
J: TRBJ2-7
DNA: TGTGCCAGCAGCTTAGCCCAGTCTACCTCCCCCCACGAGCAGTACTTC
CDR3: CASSLAQSTSPHEQYF

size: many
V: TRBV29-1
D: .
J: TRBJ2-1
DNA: TGCAGCGTTGACCTGGGTTCCTACAATGAGCAGTTCTTC
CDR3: CSVDLGSYNEQFF

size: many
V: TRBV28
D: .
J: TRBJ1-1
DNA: TGTGCCAGCGGAGGGGGGGCAAGGAACACTGAAGCTTTCTTT
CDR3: CASGGGARNTEAFF

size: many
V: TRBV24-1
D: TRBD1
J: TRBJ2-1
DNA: TGTGCCACCAATTCCCGGGACAGGGAGTATGAGCAGTTCTTC
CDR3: CATNSRDREYEQFF

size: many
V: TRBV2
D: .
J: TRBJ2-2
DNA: TGTGCCAGCGGGGGGCTAGCGGAGACCGGGGAGCTGTTTTTT
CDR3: CASGGLAETGELFF

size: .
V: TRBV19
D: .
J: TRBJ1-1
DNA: TGTGCCAGTAGTACCCAGGGTTTTGTCACTGAAGCTTTCTTT
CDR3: CASSTQGFVTEAFF

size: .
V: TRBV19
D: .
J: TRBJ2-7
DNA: TGTGCCAGTAGTATACGGCCAGCCACTACTCCCCGGGAGCAGTACTTC
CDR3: CASSIRPATTPREQYF

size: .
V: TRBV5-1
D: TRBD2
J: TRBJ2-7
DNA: TGCGCCAGCAGTCTGTGGGGAGGGCCCCGCCGACAGTACTTC
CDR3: CASSLWGGPRRQYF

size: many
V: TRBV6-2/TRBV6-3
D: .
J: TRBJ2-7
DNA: TGTGCCAGCAGTTACTGGCCAGGCCTATCCTACGAGCAGTACTTC
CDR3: CASSYWPGLSYEQYF

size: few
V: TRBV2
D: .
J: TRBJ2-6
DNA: TGTGCCAGCAGTGAAAGCCGGTGGGGCTCTGGGGCCAACGTCCTGACTTTC
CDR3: CASSESRWGSGANVLTF

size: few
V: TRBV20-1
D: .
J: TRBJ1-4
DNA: TGCAGTGCTAGATCCGCTCCGGAGGATGAAAAACTGTTTTTT
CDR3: CSARSAPEDEKLFF

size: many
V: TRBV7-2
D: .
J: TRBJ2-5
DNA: TGTGCCAGCAGCTTATTTGTGTTAGGAGAGACCCAGTACTTC
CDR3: CASSLFVLGETQYF

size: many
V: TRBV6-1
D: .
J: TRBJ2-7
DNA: TGTGCCAGCAGTTCCAGGGCACACTACGAGCAGTACTTC
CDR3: CASSSRAHYEQYF

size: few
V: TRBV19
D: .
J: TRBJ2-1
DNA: TGTGCCAGTAGTATATACAGGGAGGTCAATGAGCAGTTCTTC
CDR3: CASSIYREVNEQFF

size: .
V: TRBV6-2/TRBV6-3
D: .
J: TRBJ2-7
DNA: TGTGCCAGCAGCCCCGCCGGGTCCAGCCCCGAGCAGTACTTC
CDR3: CASSPAGSSPEQYF

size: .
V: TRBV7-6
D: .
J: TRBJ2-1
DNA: TGTGCCAGCAGCCCAAAGGGGCAGGGCGCCTTCTATGAGCAGTTCTTC
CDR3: CASSPKGQGAFYEQFF

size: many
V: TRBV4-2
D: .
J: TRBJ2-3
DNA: TGTGCCAGCAGCCAAGATAATAGGGCCCTAGATACGCAGTATTTT
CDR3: CASSQDNRALDTQYF

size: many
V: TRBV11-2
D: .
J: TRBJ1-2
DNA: TGTGCCAGCAGCTTAGTCCCCCATGGCTACACCTTC
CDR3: CASSLVPHGYTF